This is a list of T cell receptor beta chains from one sample in a study of CD8+CD57+ T cells in acquired aplastic anemia. TCRdb processed the reads anew with MiXCR; each CDR3 protein has one entry. The data show hundreds of thousands of distinct CDR3 sequences, about a third seen once. The sample comprised sorted CD4+, CD8+, or CD8+CD57+ T cells (not recorded which) from PBMCs. Source of these receptors: a human donor with aplastic anemia. Each CDR3 is given with its conserved first and last residue.

v_call	cdr3_length	cdr3_aa
TRBV7-9	15	CASSPGQGENTEAFF
TRBV12-3/TRBV12-4	14	CASSFRGAGDTIYF
TRBV11-2	16	CASSPTGTAYNSPLHF
TRBV5-1	14	CASMPGGGENIQYF
TRBV6-1	15	CASSIDSSYNSPLHF
TRBV7-6	13	CASSLPSTDTQYF
TRBV2	14	CASSKKQGNTEAFF
TRBV19	16	CASSIRERGFNQPQHF
TRBV5-5	15	CASSSPSGNSYEQYF
TRBV9	15	CASSVGDRVNTEAFF
TRBV5-1	13	CATSGQGEDGYTF
TRBV20-1	14	CSARVVGNTGELFF
TRBV4-3	17	CASSQDRTGRSGNTIYF
TRBV29-1	14	CSGRGMGGATEAFF
TRBV12-3/TRBV12-4	12	CASSPTQGKLFF
TRBV20-1	13	CSASPIREGGYTF
TRBV4-2	15	CASSQEVGVNTEAFF
TRBV25-1	14	CASSEISLSGGYTF
TRBV6-4	15	CASSGWTGGINEQFF
TRBV24-1	15	CATSGLRDRDYEQYF
TRBV2	15	CASRRLAGGTDTQYF
TRBV15	14	CATSPTDMNTEAFF
TRBV6-5	16	CASSYSRFAGSYEQYF
TRBV6-1	16	CASSEALNSPRGEQYF
TRBV6-1	15	CASSEGQVSNQPQHF
TRBV5-1	16	CASSSTSGTAYNEQFF
TRBV20-1	14	CSANSWFGANVLTF
TRBV3-1	18	CASSPKYERGAWTDTQYF
TRBV6-5	16	CASSYSLAGGSYEQYF
TRBV2	14	CAISLDLLAYEQYF
TRBV30	13	CAWSSGNDQPQHF
TRBV24-1	13	CATSDRTGDGAFF
TRBV19	13	CASSTRGDNEQFF
TRBV10-3	17	CASSAPGQGRTDYGYTF
TRBV5-1	15	CASSQVQGVGYGYTF
TRBV7-2	15	CASSLFGRDSHPQHF
TRBV19	15	CASSAGGRMNTEAFF
TRBV11-2	19	CASSLDGSGWELMNTEAFF
TRBV2	15	CASSPLDRVNQPQHF
TRBV7-2	12	CASSLAVGEQYF
TRBV5-6	15	CASSLFRDRTHGQYF
TRBV2	13	CASSVGTENGYTF
TRBV29-1	16	CSVEVLVRGRTYGQYF
TRBV6-5	16	CASSYDRASRTGELFF
TRBV27	14	CASRGGGLFTEAFF
TRBV30	11	CAWGGAYEQYF
TRBV20-1	12	CSASSRGRDQYF
TRBV29-1	12	CSVDNYQETQYF
TRBV25-1	12	CASSYPPDTQYF
TRBV6-1	18	CASTRGAGYGLDNSPLHF
TRBV20-1	13	CSAPRTGDTEAFF
TRBV2	15	CASSPLERAKNIQYF